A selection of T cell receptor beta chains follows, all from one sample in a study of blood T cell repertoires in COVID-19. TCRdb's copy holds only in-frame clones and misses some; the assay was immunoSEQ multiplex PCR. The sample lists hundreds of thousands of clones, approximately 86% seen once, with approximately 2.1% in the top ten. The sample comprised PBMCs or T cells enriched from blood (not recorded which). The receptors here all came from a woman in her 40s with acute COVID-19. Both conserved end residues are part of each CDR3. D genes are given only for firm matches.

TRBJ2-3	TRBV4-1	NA	TGCGCCAGCAGCCAAGTGGGGGGGCCCCACACAGATACGCAGTATTTT	CASSQVGGPHTDTQYF
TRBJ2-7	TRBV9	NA	TGTGCCAGCCAGGAGCAGTACTTC	CASQEQYF
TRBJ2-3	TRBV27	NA	TGTGCCAGCAGACTTACCGGGTTCTTGGGCACAGATACGCAGTATTTT	CASRLTGFLGTDTQYF
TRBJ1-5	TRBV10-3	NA	TGTGCCATCAGTGAGTCATCCCGGAATCAGCCCCAGCATTTT	CAISESSRNQPQHF
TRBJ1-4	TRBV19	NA	TGTGCCAGTAGGCCCGGGTTTTCAACTAATGAAAAACTGTTTTTT	CASRPGFSTNEKLFF
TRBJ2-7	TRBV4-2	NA	TGTGCCAGCAGCCAAGCGTCTATCTCCCACGAGCAGTACTTC	CASSQASISHEQYF
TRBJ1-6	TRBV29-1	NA	TGCAGCGCCGCGGGGTCCTTTGAAAAGGCCCTCCACTTT	CSAAGSFEKALHF
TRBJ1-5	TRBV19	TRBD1	TGTGCCAGTAGCCCTGGACAGGGGCTTTGGCAGCCCCAGCATTTT	CASSPGQGLWQPQHF
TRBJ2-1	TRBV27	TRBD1	TGTGCCAGCAGTGTCACAGGGGGCAATGAGCAGTTCTTC	CASSVTGGNEQFF
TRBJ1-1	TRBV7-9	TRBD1	TGTGCCAGCAGCGAACCGGGACAGGGGACTGAAGCTTTCTTT	CASSEPGQGTEAFF
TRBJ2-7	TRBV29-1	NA	TGCAGCGTTGGGGCTCTTTCCGAGCAGTACTTC	CSVGALSEQYF
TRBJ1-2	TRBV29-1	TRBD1	TGCAGCGTTTCGGACAGGTCTAACTATGGCTACACCTTC	CSVSDRSNYGYTF
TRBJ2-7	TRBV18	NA	TGTGCCAGCTCACCACAGCCCCCCAACGAGCAGTACTTC	CASSPQPPNEQYF
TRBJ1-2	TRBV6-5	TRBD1	TGTGCCAGCAGTTATGCCCAGACAGGGGGGTATGGCTACACCTTC	CASSYAQTGGYGYTF
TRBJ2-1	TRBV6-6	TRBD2	TGTGCCAGCAGTTACCCAGGGACTAGCGGGGGGTATGAGCAGTTCTTC	CASSYPGTSGGYEQFF